What follows are 20 T cell receptor beta chains derived from one specimen sequenced in a study of blood T cell repertoires in COVID-19. Produced via immunoSEQ multiplex PCR; TCRdb's table is partial and in-frame only. This table has a few hundred thousand clones, approximately 82% appearing once. The sequencing input was PBMCs or T cells enriched from blood (not recorded which). Receptors were obtained from a man aged 40-50 years who had recovered from COVID-19.

The chain combines TRBV2 with TRBJ1-2; TRBD1 is a possible D gene (6 bases). Germline CDR1 and CDR2: SNHLY and FYNNEI. Trimming pared 5 bases from V and 2 bases from J, leaving 9 bases between. The CDR3 has 13 amino acids. The CDR3 DNA sequence: TGTGCCAGCAGTTCACAGGGAAACTATGGCTACACCTTC. This gives the protein CASSSQGNYGYTF.

The genes are TRBV5-1 and TRBJ1-1; the match to TRBD1 covers 7 bases. The CDR3 is made up of 13 amino acids. Germline-derived CDR1 and CDR2 are SGHRS and YFSETQ. The J segment lost 3 bases and the V segment lost 4 bases, leaving 3 bases of the junction unmatched. The CDR3 region is CASSADRYTEAFF. DNA for the CDR3: TGCGCCAGCAGCGCGGACAGGTACACTGAAGCTTTCTTT.

The chain is built from TRBV5-1 and TRBJ1-5, with 8 bases fitting TRBD1. The CDR3 loop spans 16 amino acids. Germline V lookup: CDR1 SGHRS, CDR2 YFSETQ. V was pared by 1 base and J by 3 bases, with 6 bases of the junction left unmatched. The CDR3 DNA sequence: TGCGCCAGCAGCTTGACCGGACAGGGCCCCAATCAGCCCCAGCATTTT. Translating gives CASSLTGQGPNQPQHF.

This chain connects TRBV7-2 to TRBJ1-1; maybe TRBD1 (6 bases). Trimming pared 5 bases from V and 1 base from J, leaving 8 bases between. Per germline, CDR1 SGHTA and CDR2 FQGNSA. The CDR3 consists of 13 residues. The CDR3 DNA sequence: TGTGCCAGCAGCGAACAGGGGAACACTGAAGCTTTCTTT. Protein: CASSEQGNTEAFF.

The chain combines TRBV29-1 with TRBJ2-7; 8 bases align to TRBD2. The CDR3 spans 15 residues. Trimming at V came to 4 bases and at J to 0 bases, leaving 8 bases not matched to a gene. Germline V gene lookup returns CDR1 SQVTM and CDR2 ANQGSEA. The chain's CDR3 is CSVVGGVTLSYEQYF. CDR3 sequence (DNA): TGCAGCGTTGTCGGGGGGGTAACCCTCTCCTACGAGCAGTACTTC.

The J gene is TRBJ2-7, the V gene TRBV28, with D perhaps matching TRBD1 (6 bases). The germline V and J ends were trimmed by 6 bases and 6 bases, with 12 bases remaining between them. This CDR3 spans 12 amino acids. Per the germline V gene, CDR1 is MDHEN and CDR2 is SYDVKM. CDR3 nucleotides: TGTGCCAGCAGCCTAGCCAGGGGCGAGCAGTACTTC. Protein sequence: CASSLARGEQYF.

The rearrangement uses TRBV30 and TRBJ2-7; 12 nucleotides agree with TRBD2. The V and J ends lost 8 bases and 4 bases, in that order; junction bases with no gene match: 3. Per the germline V gene, CDR1 is GTSNPN and CDR2 is SVGIG (reference sequence). This CDR3 is 12 amino acids long. CDR3 sequence (DNA): TGTGCCGGGGGGACTAGCGGGTACGAGCAGTACTTC. Translation gives CAGGTSGYEQYF.

The V call is TRBV11-2, the J call TRBJ2-7; D is perhaps TRBD2 (5 bases). The CDR3 sequence is 14 residues long. The germline gives CDR1 SGHAT, CDR2 FQNNGV. The V end lost 4 bases, the J end lost 5 bases, and 15 bases lay between the germline ends. The CDR3 region is CASSWTWGANEQYF. The CDR3 region has the DNA TGTGCCAGCAGCTGGACTTGGGGAGCGAACGAGCAGTACTTC.

This clone was recorded a few times. The genes are TRBV7-9 and TRBJ2-5; 11 bases line up with TRBD2. Germline trimming cut 0 bases from V and 4 bases from J; bases unmatched to any gene: 7. The CDR3 covers 17 residues. Germline-derived CDR1 and CDR2 are SEHNR and FQNEAQ (reference sequence). This CDR3 is CASSLAVSGGAGETQYF. DNA for the CDR3: TGTGCCAGCAGCTTAGCGGTTAGCGGGGGGGCCGGAGAGACCCAGTACTTC.

The chain has TRBV7-2 and TRBJ2-1; 10 bases line up with TRBD2. V gave up 8 bases and J gave up 4 bases; unmatched junction bases: 5. This CDR3 is built from 14 residues. From germline, CDR1 is SGHTA and CDR2 FQGNSA. CDR3: CASLLAGEYNEQFF. As DNA, the CDR3 is TGTGCCAGCCTTCTAGCGGGGGAGTACAATGAGCAGTTCTTC.

The chain carries TRBV7-8 and TRBJ2-1; a possible D gene is TRBD2 (5 bases). V lost 4 bases to trimming and J lost 5 bases, with 15 bases between them. Germline V gene data show CDR1 as SGHVS and CDR2 as FQNEAQ. The CDR3 has 15 amino acids. CDR3 loop: CASSYPPGLNNEQFF. The CDR3 DNA sequence: TGTGCCAGCAGCTACCCCCCGGGGTTGAACAATGAGCAGTTCTTC.

The rearrangement joins TRBV7-2 to TRBJ2-5; 11 bases fit TRBD2. V lost 1 base to trimming and J lost 4 bases; unmatched junction nucleotides: 8. The CDR3 length is 17 residues. Germline values: CDR1 SGHTA, CDR2 FQGNSA. CDR3 nucleotides: TGTGCCAGCAGCTTAGGGCCTAGCGGGGGGCGGGGAGAGACCCAGTACTTC. Translation: CASSLGPSGGRGETQYF. The whole variable domain, filled in from reference TRBV7-2 and TRBJ2-5, reads GAGVSQSPSNKVTEKGKDVELRCDPISGHTALYWYRQSLGQGLEFLIYFQGNSAPDKSGLPSDRFSAERTGGSVSTLTIQRTQQEDSAVYLCASSLGPSGGRGETQYFGPGTRLLVL.

The chain employs TRBV29-1 and TRBJ1-1; the match to TRBD1 covers 7 bases. Germline CDR1 and CDR2: SQVTM and ANQGSEA. The trim removed 6 bases at V and 5 bases at J, leaving 9 bases unmatched. The CDR3 runs 13 residues. The DNA for the CDR3 is TGCAGCGTAGTTGACAGGGTGTGGACTGAAGCTTTCTTT. This encodes CSVVDRVWTEAFF.

The chain uses TRBV7-9 and TRBJ1-6, with D perhaps matching TRBD1 (5 bases). The length of the CDR3 is 15 residues. The V end was cut by 6 bases, the J end by 0 bases, with 9 bases between. The germline V gene has CDR1 SEHNR and CDR2 FQNEAQ (reference sequence). The DNA of the CDR3 is TGTGCCAGCAGTACAGGATACTCCTATAATTCACCCCTCCACTTT. Protein: CASSTGYSYNSPLHF.

The V gene is TRBV4-3, the J gene TRBJ2-4; tentatively, D is TRBD2 (6 bases). Trimming left V 0 bases short and J 7 bases short, with 7 bases between. There are 13 residues in the CDR3. The germline V gene encodes CDR1 LGHNA and CDR2 YSLEER. The CDR3 loop reads CASSQERGNIQYF. The CDR3, as DNA: TGCGCCAGCAGCCAAGAGCGGGGTAACATTCAGTACTTC.

This clone was recorded only once. V is TRBV10-3 and J is TRBJ1-4; TRBD1 might be the D (5 bases). Trimming shortened V by 2 bases and J by 10 bases, and 17 bases separated the two germline ends. This CDR3 contains 15 residues. Germline lookup yields CDR1 ENHRY and CDR2 SYGVKD. This CDR3 is CAISESSGIQGKLFF. The CDR3 DNA follows: TGTGCCATCAGTGAGAGTAGTGGGATTCAGGGAAAACTGTTTTTT.

V is TRBV18 and J is TRBJ2-7; 9 bases map to TRBD1. Germline trimming cut 7 bases from V and 2 bases from J; bases unmatched to any gene: 6. Per germline, CDR1 KGHSH and CDR2 LQKENI. The CDR3 consists of 14 residues. The CDR3 reads CASCSGQGPYEQYF. The CDR3 DNA follows: TGTGCCAGCTGTTCTGGACAGGGGCCCTACGAGCAGTACTTC.

This chain links TRBV29-1 with TRBJ2-7, with TRBD1 identical over 7 bases. Germline CDR1 is SQVTM and CDR2 is ANQGSEA. The CDR3 has 14 amino acids. J gave up 1 base and V 7 bases, and 10 bases lay outside the gene matches. This CDR3 reads CSAAEDRVSYEQYF. In DNA, the CDR3 is TGCAGCGCCGCAGAAGACAGGGTGTCCTACGAGCAGTACTTC.

The chain recombines TRBV5-1 with TRBJ1-4; D gene uncertain. The germline gives CDR1 SGHRS, CDR2 YFSETQ. V shed 0 bases and J shed 6 bases, with 12 bases lying between them. There are 15 residues in the CDR3. The CDR3 sequence: CASSLAGNGDEKLFF. Here the CDR3 DNA reads TGCGCCAGCAGCTTGGCGGGGAATGGGGATGAAAAACTGTTTTTT.

The rearrangement joins TRBV27 to TRBJ2-5; the D gene is possibly TRBD2 (6 bases). V was cut by 5 bases and J by 5 bases, with 18 bases left in between. The CDR3 is 15 residues long. In germline, CDR1 is MNHEY, CDR2 SMNVEV (reference sequence). DNA of the CDR3: TGTGCCAGCAGTCCCGGGGGAGGCCGGAGGGAGACCCAGTACTTC. Translated: CASSPGGGRRETQYF.